This TCR beta chain stems from a study of monozygotic twins with inflammatory bowel disease (dated by TCRdb to about 2019). Looking at the study overall: In total, roughly 28 monozygotic twin pairs made up the full study: 19 Danish pairs, all IBD-discordant, plus nine German pairs, of which four were IBD-concordant and five were IBD-discordant. The search for disease-associated traits relied mainly on comparing IBD patients with their genetically identical healthy co-twins within discordant pairs. Each individual had, on average, about 151 000 unique TCRalpha sequences and 181 000 unique TCRbeta sequences available for analysis. Study-wide conclusions, independent of this receptor: The analysis was unable to tell different T cell subtypes apart. Fewer clonotypes were shared with other individuals by IBD patients than by healthy twins, most markedly in patients showing signs of disease activity. Differing immunosuppressive treatments among patients may have added background noise and inter-individual variability to the repertoires. No difference in repertoire similarity was observed between concordant and discordant twins, possibly owing to limited statistical power. The results gave no support for a single strong signal or clonotype linked to IBD. A decrease in TCRbeta repertoire diversity, as measured by inverse Simpson index, was observed in IBD patients compared with their healthy co-twins.

As for this clonotype: This receptor's antigen is unknown.

From each donor, an approximately 2.7 ml peripheral blood sample was collected into PAXgene tubes and kept at -80 degrees C. Without any T cell sorting, total RNA was extracted from whole blood using the PAXgene blood miRNA kit on an automated QIAcube. Peripheral blood from monozygotic twin pairs, either concordant or discordant for inflammatory bowel disease, underwent deep TCRalpha and TCRbeta repertoire profiling that used unique molecular barcoding. For every twin pair, smoking habits were documented, and each individual was categorised as a current, former or never smoker. The CDR3 starts with the cysteine, ends with the phenylalanine, and has 17 residues. No DNA sequence is on record. Per the germline V gene, SGDLS is the CDR1 and YYNGEE is the CDR2. The library was obtained by 5' RACE. Preparation of each TCR library used 3,000 to 3,500 ng of total RNA. For each sample, cDNA was synthesized in eight separate reactions using SMARTScribe reverse transcriptase. During cDNA synthesis, template switching was used to introduce unique molecular identifiers that contained a 6-nucleotide sample barcode. Two nested PCRs of around 15 and 10 cycles amplified the TCRalpha and TCRbeta cDNA, and bead purification followed each PCR. Before amplification, the cDNA was both treated with uracil DNA-glycosylase and purified with the QIAquick PCR purification kit. In the second PCR, Illumina TruSeq-compatible adapters and sample-specific barcodes were added. TapeStation and Qubit were used to check library quality and concentration, and roughly 5.5 ng of each library was pooled. Pooled libraries were sequenced on an Illumina HiSeq2500 single-index Rapid Run with 2 x 100 bp reads and custom sequencing primers. In the source study's methods: MiGEC version 1.2.6 was used for UMI-based consensus assembly to correct PCR and sequencing errors. V(D)J alignment, clonotype assembly and CDR3 extraction were performed with MiXCR version 2.1.1. Gene usage, clonotype sharing and MAIT/NKT TCR abundance were normalised by analysing the top 1000, 10 000 and 20 000 clonotypes per sample. After downsampling to 27 000 UMIs, diversity was calculated as the inverse Simpson index using the vegan R package. Paired Mann-Whitney U tests were applied to discordant twin pairs, and Benjamini-Hochberg correction was used for multiple testing. Following reprocessing of the reads by TCRdb, the data hold one row per CDR3 protein sequence and no DNA is available. Here the V and J calls rest on TCRdb's processing, not on the authors' analysis. This sample's clone table shows 110,000 to 150,000 distinct CDR3 sequences. The ten largest account for about 1.2% of the sample.

The sequence derives from a human donor with ulcerative colitis or Crohn's disease, or a healthy co-twin of an affected twin (not recorded which). Sequencing was done on a sample of blood. The receptor chain draws on TRBV9 and TRBJ2-1; TCRdb names TRBD2, which stays unverified in the absence of DNA. CDR3 region: CASSVDWGASGFNEQFF.